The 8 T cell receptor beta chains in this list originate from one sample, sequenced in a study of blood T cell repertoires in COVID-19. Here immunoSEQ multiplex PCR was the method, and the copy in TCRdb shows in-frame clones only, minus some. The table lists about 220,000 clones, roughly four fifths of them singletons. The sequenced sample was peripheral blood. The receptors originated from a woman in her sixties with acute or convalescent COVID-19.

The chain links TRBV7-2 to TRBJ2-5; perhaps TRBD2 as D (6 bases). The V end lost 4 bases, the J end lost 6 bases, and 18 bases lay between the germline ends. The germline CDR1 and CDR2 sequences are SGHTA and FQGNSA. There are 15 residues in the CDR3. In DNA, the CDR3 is TGTGCCAGCAGCTCCGAGCGGGTGGGAAGGCAGACCCAGTACTTC. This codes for CASSSERVGRQTQYF.

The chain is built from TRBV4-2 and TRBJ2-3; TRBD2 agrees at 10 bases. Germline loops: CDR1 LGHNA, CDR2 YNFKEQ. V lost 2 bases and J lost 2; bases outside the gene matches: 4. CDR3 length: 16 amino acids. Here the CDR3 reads CASSQISGGATDTQYF. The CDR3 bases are TGTGCCAGCAGCCAAATCAGCGGGGGGGCCACAGATACGCAGTATTTT.

CDR3 sequence: CASSQENHRNEQFF. The CDR3 bases are TGTGCCAGCAGCCAAGAAAACCACAGAAATGAGCAGTTCTTC. This chain links TRBV3-1 (or the pseudogene TRBV3-2) with TRBJ2-1; D gene ambiguous. The ends were cut back, 0 bases at V and 7 bases at J, with 10 bases in the middle. Germline-derived CDR1 and CDR2 are LGHDT and YNNKEL (reference sequence). CDR3 length: 14 amino acids.

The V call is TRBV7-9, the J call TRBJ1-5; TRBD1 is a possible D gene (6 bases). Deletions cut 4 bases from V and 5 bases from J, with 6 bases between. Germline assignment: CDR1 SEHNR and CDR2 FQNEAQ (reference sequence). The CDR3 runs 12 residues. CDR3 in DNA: TGTGCCAGCAGCTACAGGGATCAGCCCCAGCATTTT. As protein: CASSYRDQPQHF.

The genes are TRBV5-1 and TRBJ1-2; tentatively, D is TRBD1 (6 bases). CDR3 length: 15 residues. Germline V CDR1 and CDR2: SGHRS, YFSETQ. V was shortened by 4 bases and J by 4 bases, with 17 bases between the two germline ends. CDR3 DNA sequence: TGCGCCAGCAGCCTGAAAGCAGGGGATGGCTATGGCTACACCTTC. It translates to CASSLKAGDGYGYTF. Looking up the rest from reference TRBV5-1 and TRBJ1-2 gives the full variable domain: KAGVTQTPRYLIKTRGQQVTLSCSPISGHRSVSWYQQTPGQGLQFLFEYFSETQRNKGNFPGRFSGRQFSNSRSEMNVSTLELGDSALYLCASSLKAGDGYGYTFGSGTRLTVV.

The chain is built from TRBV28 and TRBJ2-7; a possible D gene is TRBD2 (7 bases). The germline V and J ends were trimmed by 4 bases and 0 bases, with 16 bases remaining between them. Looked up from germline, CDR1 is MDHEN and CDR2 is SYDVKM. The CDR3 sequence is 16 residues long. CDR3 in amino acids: CASSSEGGGHSYEQYF. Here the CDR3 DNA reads TGTGCCAGCAGTTCTGAGGGGGGGGGACACTCCTACGAGCAGTACTTC.

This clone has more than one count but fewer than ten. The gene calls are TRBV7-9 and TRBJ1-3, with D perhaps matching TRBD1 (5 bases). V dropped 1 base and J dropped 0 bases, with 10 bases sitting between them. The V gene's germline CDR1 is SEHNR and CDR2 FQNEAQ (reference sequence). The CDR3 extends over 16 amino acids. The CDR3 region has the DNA TGTGCCAGCAGCTTAGTTATCGGGGGCTCTGGAAACACCATATATTTT. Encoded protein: CASSLVIGGSGNTIYF.

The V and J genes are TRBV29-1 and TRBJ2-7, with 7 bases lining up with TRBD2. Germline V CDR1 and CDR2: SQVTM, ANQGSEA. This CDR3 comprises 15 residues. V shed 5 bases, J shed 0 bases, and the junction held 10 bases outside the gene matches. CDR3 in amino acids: CSVMGGAGNSYEQYF. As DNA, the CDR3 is TGCAGCGTTATGGGCGGAGCGGGGAACTCCTACGAGCAGTACTTC.